This is a list of T cell receptor beta chains from one sample in a study of control samples from healthy donors and cancer patients. TCRdb's table, derived via immunoSEQ multiplex PCR, lists solely in-frame clones and lacks some. The repertoire holds around 170,000 clones, with around 91% as singletons. Sequenced input: blood. The receptors here all came from a woman aged 50 to 60 in good health. The CDR3 runs from the conserved cysteine through the conserved F or W. Fields, in order: J gene, V gene, CDR3 protein.

j_call: TRBJ2-1; v_call: TRBV7-2; cdr3_aa: CASSLWDTMGHEQFF
j_call: TRBJ2-1; v_call: TRBV5-1; cdr3_aa: CASSQASGTNEQFF
j_call: TRBJ2-3; v_call: TRBV7-3; cdr3_aa: CASSLSDVSVGGDTQYF
j_call: TRBJ1-1; v_call: TRBV5-1; cdr3_aa: CASSLGMVLGSMNTEAFF
j_call: TRBJ1-2; v_call: TRBV28; cdr3_aa: CASSPHGIGDGYTF
j_call: TRBJ2-7; v_call: TRBV5-1; cdr3_aa: CASSLAFRASGRSYEQYF
j_call: TRBJ2-7; v_call: TRBV28; cdr3_aa: CASKGGQGTYEQYF
j_call: TRBJ1-5; v_call: TRBV5-6; cdr3_aa: CASSLEHANQPQHF
j_call: TRBJ2-7; v_call: TRBV29-1; cdr3_aa: CSVSAGYGQYF
j_call: TRBJ1-4; v_call: TRBV3-1/TRBV3-2; cdr3_aa: CASSQTFGQGNEKLFF
j_call: TRBJ1-1; v_call: TRBV6-1; cdr3_aa: CASSGKPFIYYSEAFF
j_call: TRBJ2-3; v_call: TRBV7-3; cdr3_aa: CASSLMLTDTQYF
j_call: TRBJ1-2; v_call: TRBV27; cdr3_aa: CASSRAGRRYGYTF
j_call: TRBJ1-2; v_call: TRBV30; cdr3_aa: CAWSFAGQNYGYTF
j_call: TRBJ2-5; v_call: TRBV19; cdr3_aa: CASSGAFQETQYF
j_call: TRBJ2-3; v_call: TRBV24-1; cdr3_aa: CATRGGFDTDTQYF
j_call: TRBJ1-1; v_call: TRBV5-3; cdr3_aa: CARSLRADRVYAEAFF
j_call: TRBJ2-7; v_call: TRBV6-5; cdr3_aa: CASSSRQGTYEQYF
j_call: TRBJ1-2; v_call: TRBV10-3; cdr3_aa: CAISDGLNYGYTF
j_call: TRBJ2-5; v_call: TRBV5-6; cdr3_aa: CASSLGVRETQYF
j_call: TRBJ1-5; v_call: TRBV18; cdr3_aa: CASSPGNSNQPQHF
j_call: TRBJ1-5; v_call: TRBV28; cdr3_aa: CASSSVQGFQPQHF
j_call: TRBJ1-2; v_call: TRBV7-2; cdr3_aa: CASSFSWGIYGYTF
j_call: TRBJ1-5; v_call: TRBV27; cdr3_aa: CASSPRGGTYSNQPQHF
j_call: TRBJ1-1; v_call: TRBV28; cdr3_aa: CASFHNEAFF
j_call: TRBJ1-4; v_call: TRBV4-1; cdr3_aa: CASSQDRRRGVSNEKLFF
j_call: TRBJ2-3; v_call: TRBV18; cdr3_aa: CASSAGTGHHTQYF
j_call: TRBJ1-1; v_call: TRBV5-1; cdr3_aa: CASSLDLGANTEAFF
j_call: TRBJ2-5; v_call: TRBV7-2; cdr3_aa: CASSLGGLALETQYF
j_call: TRBJ2-1; v_call: TRBV27; cdr3_aa: CASSLSTQGSYNEQFF
j_call: TRBJ1-1; v_call: TRBV25-1; cdr3_aa: CASSEPGWDTEAFF
j_call: TRBJ1-2; v_call: TRBV18; cdr3_aa: CASSGQGQVYGYTF
j_call: TRBJ1-1; v_call: TRBV6-5; cdr3_aa: CASSYSGTGANTEAFF
j_call: TRBJ2-7; v_call: TRBV3-1/TRBV3-2; cdr3_aa: CASSLTGVSSYEQYF
j_call: TRBJ2-7; v_call: TRBV28; cdr3_aa: CASSFPTGSHYEQYF
j_call: TRBJ2-2; v_call: TRBV7-3; cdr3_aa: CASSLASPAGELFF
j_call: TRBJ2-7; v_call: TRBV28; cdr3_aa: CASSPTSLGQYF
j_call: TRBJ2-1; v_call: TRBV11-2; cdr3_aa: CASSNLVSRFNEQFF
j_call: TRBJ1-2; v_call: TRBV2; cdr3_aa: CASSDLATGTGGYTF
j_call: TRBJ1-1; v_call: TRBV5-5; cdr3_aa: CASSLDWGEAFF
j_call: TRBJ2-5; v_call: TRBV30; cdr3_aa: CAWGRGSETQYF
j_call: TRBJ2-1; v_call: TRBV30; cdr3_aa: CAWSQLADYNEQFF
j_call: TRBJ2-3; v_call: TRBV7-3; cdr3_aa: CASSFGGFADTQYF
j_call: TRBJ1-1; v_call: TRBV30; cdr3_aa: CACSPGELKGAEAFF
j_call: TRBJ1-1; v_call: TRBV6-5; cdr3_aa: CASCQPIQTEAFF
j_call: TRBJ1-2; v_call: TRBV6-1; cdr3_aa: CASSERGTAISYTF
j_call: TRBJ1-1; v_call: TRBV4-2; cdr3_aa: CASSQDRGGRGAEAFF
j_call: TRBJ1-5; v_call: TRBV3-1/TRBV3-2; cdr3_aa: CASSQGSIQPQHF
j_call: TRBJ2-7; v_call: TRBV28; cdr3_aa: CASILSPGYEQYF
j_call: TRBJ2-7; v_call: TRBV6-2/TRBV6-3; cdr3_aa: CASSSVAGGSPYEQYF